The entry that follows covers one T cell receptor (beta chain) sequence. Random hexamers primed reverse transcription of about 0.5 to 1 ug RNA. TCRdb independently ran MiXCR on the immunoSEQ multiplex PCR reads; one entry per CDR3 protein. The sample includes 130,000 or so distinct CDR3 sequences, 95% to 96% of them seen just once. This CDR3 has 13 amino acids. Trimming took off 1 base at V and 7 bases at J, with 8 bases between the two ends. Germline-derived CDR1 and CDR2 are LGHNT and FRNRAP. This sample was included in a study of CD8 T cells in Susac syndrome. The TCR was taken from a human donor with Susac syndrome. The sequencing input was CD4+ T cells from PBMCs. The chain links TRBV12-5 to TRBJ2-1; perhaps TRBD1 as D (6 bases). DNA for the CDR3: TGTGCTAGTGGTTTGGCCAGGGGAAATGAGCAGTTCTTC. Its protein is CASGLARGNEQFF.